This TCR beta chain was found in a study of cytotoxic CD8 clonotypes in ibrutinib-treated CLL (dated by TCRdb to the early 2020s). Some background on the complete study: The cohort had about a dozen relapsed/refractory and under 16 treatment-naive patients; under 18 were IGHV unmutated. Cryopreserved peripheral blood mononuclear cells were collected at three points: before therapy, at response, and at either sustained remission or disease progression. Partial responses were observed in about 24 patients and complete responses in 2; after a median follow-up of around 68 months, remission was maintained in roughly 14 patients and progression was observed in about twelve. The response samples were drawn at a median of roughly twelve months into treatment, with a range of about 6 to 40 months. Longitudinal samples were available for about 30% of the roughly 90 trial participants. Samples averaged roughly 260,000 productive templates and tens of thousands of productive rearrangements. Patients were still on ibrutinib when every remission and progressive disease sample was collected. What the authors observed across the whole study: Sampling times were not matched between sustained-remission and progressing patients, and lymph node repertoires were not studied. Baseline clonality was found to be higher than that of age-matched healthy donors and was strongly correlated with circulating CD8+ T-cell counts. Clonality rose at ibrutinib response, remained stable during sustained remission, and dropped back toward baseline at progression. Public clonotypes were found to be uncommon and were observed to contract or remain stable during treatment; the increase in clonality was shown to reflect expansion of private clonotypes at ibrutinib response.

In its sample, this clone was seen a few times. Its recognized antigen is unknown. The record has no base qualities; no much larger clone is one base away. The sample's time point label is to be understood as: approximately 2 years on ibrutinib. For TCR beta library preparation, roughly 2 micrograms of genomic DNA was extracted from cryopreserved PBMCs. Longitudinal blood samples from CLL patients receiving ibrutinib monotherapy were subjected to high-throughput TCR beta sequencing. The patients were enrolled in a single-center, open-label phase 2 trial of ibrutinib monotherapy. The goal of deep resolution MiSeq sequencing was a depth between 1 in 1 million and 1 in 200,000 T cells, and coverage averaged 10x per clonotype. The immunoSEQ hsTCRB Kit was used to generate TCR beta libraries. The original methods were these. The data were analyzed with ImmunoSEQ Analyzer and ImmunoSEQ Data Assistant, and V, D and J gene assignments followed IMGT definitions. Clonality was computed as one minus normalized Shannon entropy of productive rearrangement frequencies, ranging from 0 to 1. Public clonotype analysis was restricted to overrepresented clonotypes comprising at least 0.05% of each patient's repertoire. Roughly 12 age-matched healthy donor repertoires from immuneACCESS were used as controls for clonality. TCRdb holds this immuneACCESS table with in-frame rearrangements only. Some clones are missing; in checked studies, unresolved V genes explain under half, and the rest has no known cause. From that table come the V and J calls and clone size; the DNA was used to work out D and trimming. This sample lists fewer than 150,000 clones; 84% were detected once. The ten largest make up less than 4% of the sample.

Its CDR3 holds 16 amino acids, cysteine through phenylalanine. The CDR3 DNA has 48 bases and is translated from base 1. Clipping removes 6 bases from V and 5 bases from J, with 11 as the unmatched junction base count. The germline V gene (reference sequence) supplies CDR1 PRHDT and CDR2 FYEKMQ. The sequencing here drew on PBMCs, taken after 24 months of ibrutinib treatment. The chain uses TRBV13 and TRBJ2-5; TRBD2 aligns with 11 central bases. The clonotype was recovered from a human donor with chronic lymphocytic leukemia. The CDR3 protein is CASSSSSGGRGETQYF. In nucleotide form, the sequence is TGTGCCAGCAGTTCATCTAGCGGGGGGAGAGGCGAGACCCAGTACTTC.